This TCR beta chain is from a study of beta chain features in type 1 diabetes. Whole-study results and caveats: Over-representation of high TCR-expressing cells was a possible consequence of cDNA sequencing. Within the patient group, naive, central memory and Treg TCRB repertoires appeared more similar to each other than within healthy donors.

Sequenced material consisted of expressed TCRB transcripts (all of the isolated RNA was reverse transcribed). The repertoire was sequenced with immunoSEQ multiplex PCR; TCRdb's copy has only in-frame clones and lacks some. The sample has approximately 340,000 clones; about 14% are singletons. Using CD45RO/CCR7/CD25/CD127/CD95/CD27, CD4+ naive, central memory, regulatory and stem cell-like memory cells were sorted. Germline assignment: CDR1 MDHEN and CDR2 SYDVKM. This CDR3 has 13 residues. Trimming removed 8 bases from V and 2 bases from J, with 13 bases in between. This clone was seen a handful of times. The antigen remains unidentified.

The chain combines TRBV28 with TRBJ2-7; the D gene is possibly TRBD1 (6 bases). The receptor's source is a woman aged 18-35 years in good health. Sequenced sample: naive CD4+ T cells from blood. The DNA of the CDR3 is TGTGCCAGCTTGAGCGGACAGACCTACGAGCAGTACTTC. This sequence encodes CASLSGQTYEQYF.